These T cell receptor beta chains were read from a single sample in a study of radiotherapy plus CTLA-4 blockade in lung cancer. Some clones are missing from TCRdb's copy, which holds only in-frame ones; the method was immunoSEQ multiplex PCR. This sample carries tens of thousands of clones, roughly 85% of them seen once, and the ten largest clones take approximately 9.3%. The specimen was peripheral blood, collected from a patient treated with radiotherapy plus ipilimumab. These receptor sequences come from a human donor with non-small cell lung cancer who had a complete response to radiotherapy plus ipilimumab. Both conserved end residues are part of each CDR3. Each record gives: J gene, D gene, clone size, V gene, CDR3 protein, CDR3 DNA. The D gene is left open where the match is weak. Expanded clones get a size class; other rows say once, few or many, or leave the size out.

J: TRBJ2-3
D: TRBD2
size: NA
V: TRBV7-6
CDR3: CASSFSGGNTDTQYF
DNA: TGTGCCAGCAGCTTCAGCGGGGGGAACACAGATACGCAGTATTTT

J: TRBJ2-6
D: NA
size: NA
V: TRBV7-2
CDR3: CASSLRVGGANVLTF
DNA: TGTGCCAGCAGCCTCAGGGTTGGTGGGGCCAACGTCCTGACTTTC

J: TRBJ1-2
D: NA
size: NA
V: TRBV19
CDR3: CASSPDTNYGYTF
DNA: TGTGCCAGTAGTCCGGACACGAACTATGGCTACACCTTC

J: TRBJ2-6
D: NA
size: few
V: TRBV5-6
CDR3: CASQGAGANVLTF
DNA: TGTGCCAGCCAGGGAGCTGGGGCCAACGTCCTGACTTTC

J: TRBJ1-4
D: NA
size: once
V: TRBV30
CDR3: CAWSVQGNEKLFF
DNA: TGTGCCTGGAGTGTGCAGGGTAATGAAAAACTGTTTTTT

J: TRBJ1-1
D: NA
size: NA
V: TRBV5-6
CDR3: CASSFGMNTEAFF
DNA: TGTGCCAGCAGCTTCGGGATGAACACTGAAGCTTTCTTT

J: TRBJ1-2
D: TRBD1
size: once
V: TRBV7-9
CDR3: CASSRGDSGAHYGYTF
DNA: TGTGCCAGCAGCCGAGGGGACAGCGGTGCTCACTATGGCTACACCTTC

J: TRBJ2-5
D: TRBD2
size: NA
V: TRBV7-2
CDR3: CASSRLAQETQYF
DNA: TGTGCCAGCAGCCGACTAGCCCAAGAGACCCAGTACTTC

J: TRBJ2-1
D: NA
size: once
V: TRBV28
CDR3: CASSSEGRGPYNEQFF
DNA: TGTGCCAGCAGCAGCGAGGGCAGGGGCCCCTACAATGAGCAGTTCTTC

J: TRBJ2-5
D: TRBD1
size: NA
V: TRBV30
CDR3: CAWSSGQGQETQYF
DNA: TGTGCCTGGAGCTCGGGACAGGGTCAGGAGACCCAGTACTTC

J: TRBJ2-7
D: TRBD1
size: NA
V: TRBV5-1
CDR3: CASSLGIGTGLTEQYF
DNA: TGCGCCAGCAGCTTGGGGATTGGGACAGGGTTGACCGAGCAGTACTTC

J: TRBJ1-6
D: TRBD1
size: NA
V: TRBV25-1
CDR3: CASSEVTGGQPLHF
DNA: TGTGCCAGCAGTGAAGTGACAGGGGGTCAACCCCTCCACTTT

J: TRBJ1-2
D: NA
size: NA
V: TRBV6-1
CDR3: CASSRRIYGYTF
DNA: TGTGCCAGCAGTAGACGGATCTATGGCTACACCTTC

J: TRBJ1-5
D: NA
size: few
V: TRBV7-9
CDR3: CASSLVGFGSRNQPQHF
DNA: TGTGCCAGCAGCTTAGTTGGGTTCGGTTCCCGAAATCAGCCCCAGCATTTT

J: TRBJ2-1
D: TRBD1
size: NA
V: TRBV7-9
CDR3: CASSFSTGLNEQFF
DNA: TGTGCCAGCAGCTTCTCGACAGGGTTGAATGAGCAGTTCTTC

J: TRBJ2-3
D: NA
size: NA
V: TRBV4-2
CDR3: CASSQDYRVTDTQYF
DNA: TGTGCCAGCAGCCAAGATTACAGGGTCACAGATACGCAGTATTTT

J: TRBJ1-6
D: TRBD1
size: NA
V: TRBV18
CDR3: CASSLDRGNNSPLHF
DNA: TGTGCCAGCTCGCTAGACAGGGGGAATAATTCACCCCTCCACTTT

J: TRBJ1-1
D: NA
size: NA
V: TRBV27
CDR3: CASSTSWGTEAFF
DNA: TGTGCCAGCAGCACCTCGTGGGGTACTGAAGCTTTCTTT

J: TRBJ2-3
D: TRBD2
size: once
V: TRBV30
CDR3: CAWSSLAGSTDTQYF
DNA: TGTGCCTGGAGTTCTCTAGCGGGGAGCACAGATACGCAGTATTTT

J: TRBJ2-1
D: TRBD2
size: NA
V: TRBV29-1
CDR3: CSSPAGGLGEQFF
DNA: TGCAGCTCACCAGCGGGAGGACTGGGTGAGCAGTTCTTC

J: TRBJ2-5
D: NA
size: NA
V: TRBV11-2
CDR3: CASSVDGGPGETQYF
DNA: TGTGCCAGCAGCGTTGACGGGGGGCCGGGAGAGACCCAGTACTTC

J: TRBJ2-5
D: NA
size: few
V: TRBV5-6
CDR3: CASSSIQETQYF
DNA: TGTGCCAGCAGCTCTATCCAAGAGACCCAGTACTTC

J: TRBJ1-3
D: NA
size: NA
V: TRBV28
CDR3: CASRLQGIVGNTIYF
DNA: TGTGCCAGCAGGCTACAGGGTATTGTGGGAAACACCATATATTTT

J: TRBJ1-6
D: NA
size: NA
V: TRBV5-6
CDR3: CASSATRGYTPLHF
DNA: TGTGCCAGCAGCGCGACCAGGGGTTATACACCCCTCCACTTT

J: TRBJ1-2
D: TRBD1
size: NA
V: TRBV7-2
CDR3: CASSLDRRGSYGYTF
DNA: TGTGCCAGCAGCTTAGATCGCAGGGGGTCGTATGGCTACACCTTC

J: TRBJ2-1
D: TRBD1
size: NA
V: TRBV12-5
CDR3: CASGDQGASYNEQFF
DNA: TGTGCTAGTGGTGACCAGGGGGCATCTTACAATGAGCAGTTCTTC

J: TRBJ1-2
D: NA
size: NA
V: TRBV30
CDR3: CAWDTPGESDTF
DNA: TGTGCCTGGGACACCCCGGGAGAGAGTGATACCTTC

J: TRBJ1-2
D: NA
size: NA
V: TRBV18
CDR3: CASSPRSRALFTDGYTF
DNA: TGTGCCAGCTCACCGAGATCCCGGGCCCTCTTTACGGATGGCTACACCTTC

J: TRBJ1-1
D: NA
size: NA
V: TRBV5-6
CDR3: CASSLSWDTEAFF
DNA: TGTGCCAGCAGCTTGAGCTGGGACACTGAAGCTTTCTTT

J: TRBJ1-1
D: NA
size: NA
V: TRBV29-1
CDR3: CSALPRGYTEAFF
DNA: TGCAGCGCCCTGCCCAGGGGTTACACTGAAGCTTTCTTT

J: TRBJ2-3
D: NA
size: few
V: TRBV7-8
CDR3: CAITGMSTDTQYF
DNA: TGTGCCATCACTGGAATGAGCACAGATACGCAGTATTTT

J: TRBJ2-2
D: NA
size: once
V: TRBV5-1
CDR3: CASSLVAGPGELFF
DNA: TGCGCCAGCAGCTTGGTTGCGGGACCCGGGGAGCTGTTTTTT

J: TRBJ2-1
D: NA
size: few
V: TRBV6-1
CDR3: CASTRPNRDNEQFF
DNA: TGTGCCAGCACCAGGCCCAATCGTGACAATGAGCAGTTCTTC

J: TRBJ2-6
D: NA
size: NA
V: TRBV14
CDR3: CASSRRAISSGANVLTF
DNA: TGTGCCAGCAGCCGACGGGCGATTAGCTCTGGGGCCAACGTCCTGACTTTC

J: TRBJ1-5
D: NA
size: NA
V: TRBV7-9
CDR3: CASSLAGIQPQHF
DNA: TGTGCCAGCAGCTTAGCGGGGATCCAGCCCCAGCATTTT

J: TRBJ1-4
D: NA
size: few
V: TRBV20-1
CDR3: CSAFNEKLFF
DNA: TGCAGTGCTTTCAATGAAAAACTGTTTTTT

J: TRBJ1-5
D: NA
size: once
V: TRBV7-2
CDR3: CASSLVRLGNQPQHF
DNA: TGTGCCAGCAGCTTAGTTCGCCTGGGCAATCAGCCCCAGCATTTT

J: TRBJ1-2
D: NA
size: NA
V: TRBV2
CDR3: CASSEFLTGPSYGYTF
DNA: TGTGCCAGCAGTGAATTCCTCACGGGCCCTAGCTATGGCTACACCTTC

J: TRBJ1-6
D: NA
size: NA
V: TRBV11-3
CDR3: CASSLDLLSPLHF
DNA: TGTGCCAGCAGCTTAGATCTTTTGTCACCCCTCCACTTT

J: TRBJ2-2
D: TRBD2
size: few
V: TRBV5-1
CDR3: CASSLAAGGLNGELFF
DNA: TGCGCCAGCAGCTTGGCGGCGGGAGGGCTGAACGGGGAGCTGTTTTTT

J: TRBJ2-7
D: NA
size: NA
V: TRBV6-6
CDR3: CASSEGGSYEQYF
DNA: TGTGCCAGTTCGGAGGGCGGGTCCTACGAGCAGTACTTC

J: TRBJ1-4
D: NA
size: few
V: TRBV5-1
CDR3: CASSLADSTTNEKLFF
DNA: TGCGCCAGCAGCTTGGCCGACTCCACAACTAATGAAAAACTGTTTTTT

J: TRBJ2-4
D: NA
size: NA
V: TRBV27
CDR3: CASSSSLGPKNIQYF
DNA: TGTGCCAGCAGTTCCTCACTGGGGCCCAAAAACATTCAGTACTTC

J: TRBJ1-1
D: NA
size: NA
V: TRBV10-3
CDR3: CAIRADSKAFF
DNA: TGTGCCATCAGGGCGGACAGCAAAGCTTTCTTT

J: TRBJ1-3
D: TRBD1
size: NA
V: TRBV2
CDR3: CASSESPGQGLGGNTIYF
DNA: TGTGCCAGCAGTGAATCCCCCGGACAGGGGTTGGGGGGAAACACCATATATTTT

J: TRBJ1-1
D: NA
size: NA
V: TRBV19
CDR3: CASSISAFTEAFF
DNA: TGTGCCAGTAGTATATCGGCTTTCACTGAAGCTTTCTTT

J: TRBJ1-4
D: NA
size: NA
V: TRBV6-5
CDR3: CASSSDRGKLFF
DNA: TGTGCCAGCAGTTCTGACAGAGGGAAACTGTTTTTT

J: TRBJ1-2
D: TRBD1
size: NA
V: TRBV19
CDR3: CASSPGQGDYGYTF
DNA: TGTGCCAGTAGTCCGGGACAGGGGGACTATGGCTACACCTTC

J: TRBJ1-2
D: NA
size: NA
V: TRBV10-1
CDR3: CASSESEKSGYTF
DNA: TGCGCCAGCAGTGAGTCGGAGAAAAGTGGCTACACCTTC

J: TRBJ2-6
D: TRBD1
size: NA
V: TRBV19
CDR3: CASSWDRGSSGANVLTF
DNA: TGTGCCAGTAGTTGGGACAGGGGGAGCTCTGGGGCCAACGTCCTGACTTTC

J: TRBJ1-4
D: NA
size: NA
V: TRBV2
CDR3: CASSDWSIEEKLFF
DNA: TGTGCCAGCAGTGATTGGTCTATTGAAGAAAAACTGTTTTTT

J: TRBJ1-1
D: TRBD1
size: NA
V: TRBV6-6
CDR3: CASSPGGTRVGTEAFF
DNA: TGTGCCAGCAGCCCAGGGGGTACGCGGGTAGGCACTGAAGCTTTCTTT

J: TRBJ1-2
D: TRBD1
size: NA
V: TRBV6-5
CDR3: CASSYSRTGGGYGYTF
DNA: TGTGCCAGCAGTTACTCCCGGACAGGGGGGGGCTATGGCTACACCTTC

J: TRBJ2-5
D: TRBD1
size: NA
V: TRBV9
CDR3: CASSSRQGAIETQYF
DNA: TGTGCCAGCAGCTCAAGACAGGGGGCAATTGAGACCCAGTACTTC

J: TRBJ1-1
D: TRBD1
size: NA
V: TRBV7-2
CDR3: CASSSRQGAVAFF
DNA: TGTGCCAGCAGCTCGAGACAGGGGGCGGTCGCTTTCTTT

J: TRBJ2-1
D: NA
size: NA
V: TRBV6-5
CDR3: CASSPSGSSYNEQFF
DNA: TGTGCCAGCAGTCCGTCCGGGTCATCCTACAATGAGCAGTTCTTC